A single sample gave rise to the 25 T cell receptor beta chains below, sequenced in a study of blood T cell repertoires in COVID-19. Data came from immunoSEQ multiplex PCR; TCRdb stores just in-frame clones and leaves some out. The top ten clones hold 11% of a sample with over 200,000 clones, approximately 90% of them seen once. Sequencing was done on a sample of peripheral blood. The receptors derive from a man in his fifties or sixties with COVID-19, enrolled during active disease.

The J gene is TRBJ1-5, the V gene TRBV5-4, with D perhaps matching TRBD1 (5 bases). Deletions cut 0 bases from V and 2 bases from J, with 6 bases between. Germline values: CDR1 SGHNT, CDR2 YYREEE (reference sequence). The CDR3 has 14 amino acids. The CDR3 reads CASSLAGRNQPQHF. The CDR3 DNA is TGTGCCAGCAGCTTGGCAGGGCGCAATCAGCCCCAGCATTTT.

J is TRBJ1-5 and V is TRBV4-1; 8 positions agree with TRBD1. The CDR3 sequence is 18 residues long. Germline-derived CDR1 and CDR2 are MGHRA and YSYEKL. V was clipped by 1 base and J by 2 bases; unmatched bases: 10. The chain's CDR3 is CASSQGPSGQGRNQPQHF. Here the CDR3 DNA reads TGCGCCAGCAGCCAAGGGCCGTCCGGACAGGGACGCAATCAGCCCCAGCATTTT.

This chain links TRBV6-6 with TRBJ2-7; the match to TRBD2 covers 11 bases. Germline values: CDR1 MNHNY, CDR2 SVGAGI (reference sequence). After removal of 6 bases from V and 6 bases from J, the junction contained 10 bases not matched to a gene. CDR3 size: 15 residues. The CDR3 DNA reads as TGTGCCAGCAGACAACTAGCGGGAGTCAGGGGCGAGCAGTACTTC. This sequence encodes CASRQLAGVRGEQYF.

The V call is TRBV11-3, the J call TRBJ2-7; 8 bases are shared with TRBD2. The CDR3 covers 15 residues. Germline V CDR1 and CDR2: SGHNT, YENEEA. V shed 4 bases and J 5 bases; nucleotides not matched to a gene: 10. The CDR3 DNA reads TGTGCCAGCAGCTCCCCGGGACTAGGGAGCGACGAGCAGTACTTC. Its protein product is CASSSPGLGSDEQYF.

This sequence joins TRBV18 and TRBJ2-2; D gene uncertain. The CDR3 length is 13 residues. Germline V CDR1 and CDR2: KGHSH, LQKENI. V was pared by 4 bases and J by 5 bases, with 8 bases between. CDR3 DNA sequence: TGTGCCAGCTCACTAGACTCGACCGGGGAGCTGTTTTTT. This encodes CASSLDSTGELFF.

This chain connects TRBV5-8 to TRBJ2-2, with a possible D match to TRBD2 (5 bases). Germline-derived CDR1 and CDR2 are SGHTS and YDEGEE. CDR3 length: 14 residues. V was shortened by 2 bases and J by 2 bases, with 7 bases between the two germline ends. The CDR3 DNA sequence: TGTGCCAGCAGCTTCACTAGTAACACCGGGGAGCTGTTTTTT. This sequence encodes CASSFTSNTGELFF.

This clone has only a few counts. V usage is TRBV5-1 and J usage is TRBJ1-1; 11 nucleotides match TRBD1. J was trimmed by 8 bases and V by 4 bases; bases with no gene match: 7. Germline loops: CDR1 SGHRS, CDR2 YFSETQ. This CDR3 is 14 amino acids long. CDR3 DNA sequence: TGCGCCAGCAGCAGGGGACAGGGGGTCGGGGAAGCTTTCTTT. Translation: CASSRGQGVGEAFF.

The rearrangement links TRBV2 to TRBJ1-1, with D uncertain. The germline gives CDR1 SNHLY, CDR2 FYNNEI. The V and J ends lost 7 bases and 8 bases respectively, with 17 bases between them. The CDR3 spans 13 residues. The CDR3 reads CASNHREAGEAFF. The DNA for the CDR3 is TGTGCCAGCAATCACCGGGAGGCTGGGGAAGCTTTCTTT.

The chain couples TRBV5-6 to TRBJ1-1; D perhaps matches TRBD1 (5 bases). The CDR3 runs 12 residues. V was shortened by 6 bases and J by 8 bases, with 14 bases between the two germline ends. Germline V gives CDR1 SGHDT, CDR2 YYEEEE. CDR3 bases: TGTGCCAGCACCACCCCTGGGGCCGAAGCTTTCTTT. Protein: CASTTPGAEAFF. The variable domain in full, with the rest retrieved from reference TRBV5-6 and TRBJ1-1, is DAGVTQSPTHLIKTRGQQVTLRCSPKSGHDTVSWYQQALGQGPQFIFQYYEEEERQRGNFPDRFSGHQFPNYSSELNVNALLLGDSALYLCASTTPGAEAFFGQGTRLTVV.

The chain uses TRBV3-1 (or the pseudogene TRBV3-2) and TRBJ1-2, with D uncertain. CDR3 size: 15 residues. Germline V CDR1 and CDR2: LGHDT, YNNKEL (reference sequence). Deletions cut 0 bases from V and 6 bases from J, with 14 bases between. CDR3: CASSQDEGLRDGYTF. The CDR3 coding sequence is TGTGCCAGCAGCCAAGATGAGGGCCTACGGGATGGCTACACCTTC.

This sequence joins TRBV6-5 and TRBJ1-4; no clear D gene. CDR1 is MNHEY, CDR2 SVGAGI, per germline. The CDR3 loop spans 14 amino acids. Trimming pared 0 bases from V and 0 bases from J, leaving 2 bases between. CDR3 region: CASSYSTTNEKLFF. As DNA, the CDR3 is TGTGCCAGCAGTTACTCCACAACTAATGAAAAACTGTTTTTT.

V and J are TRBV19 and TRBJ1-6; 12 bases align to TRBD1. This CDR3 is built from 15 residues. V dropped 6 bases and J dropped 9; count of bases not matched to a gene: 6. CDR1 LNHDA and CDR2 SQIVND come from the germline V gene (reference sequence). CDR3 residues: CASRGQGAPFSPLHF. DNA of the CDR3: TGTGCCAGTAGGGGACAGGGGGCACCTTTTTCACCCCTCCACTTT.

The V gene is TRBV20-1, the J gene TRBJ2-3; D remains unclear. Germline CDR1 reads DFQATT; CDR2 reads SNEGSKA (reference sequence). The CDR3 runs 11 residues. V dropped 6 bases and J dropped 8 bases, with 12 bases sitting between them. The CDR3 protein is CSANLVRTQYF. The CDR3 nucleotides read TGCAGTGCCAATCTAGTTCGTACGCAGTATTTT.

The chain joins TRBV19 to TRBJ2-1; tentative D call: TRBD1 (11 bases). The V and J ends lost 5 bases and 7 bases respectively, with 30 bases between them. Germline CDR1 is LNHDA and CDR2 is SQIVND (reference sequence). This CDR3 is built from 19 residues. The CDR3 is CASSDPGQGVLAGENEQFF. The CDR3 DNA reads TGTGCCAGTAGTGACCCGGGACAGGGGGTTCTAGCGGGAGAGAATGAGCAGTTCTTC. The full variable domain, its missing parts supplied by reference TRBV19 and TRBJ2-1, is DGGITQSPKYLFRKEGQNVTLSCEQNLNHDAMYWYRQDPGQGLRLIYYSQIVNDFQKGDIAEGYSVSREKKESFPLTVTSAQKNPTAFYLCASSDPGQGVLAGENEQFFGPGTRLTVL.

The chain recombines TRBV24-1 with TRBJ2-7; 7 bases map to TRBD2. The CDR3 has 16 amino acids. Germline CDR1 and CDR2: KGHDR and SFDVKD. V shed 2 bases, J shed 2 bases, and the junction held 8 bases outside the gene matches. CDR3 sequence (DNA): TGTGCCACCAGTGATTCTGGGGAGGGGACCCCCTACGAGCAGTACTTC. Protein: CATSDSGEGTPYEQYF.

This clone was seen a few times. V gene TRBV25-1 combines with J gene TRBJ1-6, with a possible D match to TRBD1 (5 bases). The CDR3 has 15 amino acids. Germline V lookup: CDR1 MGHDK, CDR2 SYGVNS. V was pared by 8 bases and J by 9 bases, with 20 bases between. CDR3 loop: CASGASDRPTSPLHF. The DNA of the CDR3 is TGTGCCAGCGGGGCGTCAGACAGACCAACTTCACCCCTCCACTTT.

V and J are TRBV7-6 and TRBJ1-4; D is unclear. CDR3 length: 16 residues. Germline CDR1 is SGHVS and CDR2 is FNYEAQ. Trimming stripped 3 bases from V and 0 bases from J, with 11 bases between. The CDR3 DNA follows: TGTGCCAGCAGCTTTACTCCCGCCGCAACTAATGAAAAACTGTTTTTT. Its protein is CASSFTPAATNEKLFF. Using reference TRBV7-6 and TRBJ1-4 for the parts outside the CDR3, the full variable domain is GAGVSQSPRYKVTKRGQDVALRCDPISGHVSLYWYRQALGQGPEFLTYFNYEAQQDKSGLPNDRFSAERPEGSISTLTIQRTEQRDSAMYRCASSFTPAATNEKLFFGSGTQLSVL.

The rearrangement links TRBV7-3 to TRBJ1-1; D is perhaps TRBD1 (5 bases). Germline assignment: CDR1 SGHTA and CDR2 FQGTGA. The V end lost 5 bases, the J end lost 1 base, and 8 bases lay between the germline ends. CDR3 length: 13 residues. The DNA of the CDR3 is TGTGCCAGCAGCCCGGGGGGGAACACTGAAGCTTTCTTT. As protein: CASSPGGNTEAFF.

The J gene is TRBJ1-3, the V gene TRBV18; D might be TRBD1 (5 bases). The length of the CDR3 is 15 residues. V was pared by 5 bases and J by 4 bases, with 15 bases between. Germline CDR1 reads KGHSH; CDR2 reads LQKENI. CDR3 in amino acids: CASSKEPGVGNTIYF. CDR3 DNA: TGTGCCAGCTCAAAGGAGCCGGGGGTCGGAAACACCATATATTTT.

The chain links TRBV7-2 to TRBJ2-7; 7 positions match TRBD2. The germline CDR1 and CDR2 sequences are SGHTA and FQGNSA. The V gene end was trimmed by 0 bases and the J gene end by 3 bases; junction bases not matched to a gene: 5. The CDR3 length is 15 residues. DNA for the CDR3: TGTGCCAGCAGCTTAGCCCCCGGGACTATCTACGAGCAGTACTTC. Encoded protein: CASSLAPGTIYEQYF.

CDR3 sequence (DNA): TGTGCCAGCAGCCGAACCGGGACAGGCTACGAGCAGTACTTC. Translated: CASSRTGTGYEQYF. The V gene is TRBV5-6, the J gene TRBJ2-7; 8 bases are a match to TRBD1. The germline V gene has CDR1 SGHDT and CDR2 YYEEEE. The CDR3 extends over 14 amino acids. V lost 4 bases and J lost 3; bases outside the gene matches: 6.

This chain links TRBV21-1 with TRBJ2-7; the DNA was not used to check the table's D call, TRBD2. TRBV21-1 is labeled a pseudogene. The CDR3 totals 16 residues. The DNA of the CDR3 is TGTGCCAGCAGCTGGACTAGCGGGGGGCTCTCCTACGAGCAGTACTTC. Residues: CASSWTSGGLSYEQYF.

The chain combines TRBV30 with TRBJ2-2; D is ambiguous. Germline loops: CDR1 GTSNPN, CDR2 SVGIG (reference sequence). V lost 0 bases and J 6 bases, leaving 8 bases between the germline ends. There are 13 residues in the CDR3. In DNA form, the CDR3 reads TGTGCCTGGAGTGTACTCCGGGCCGGGGAGCTGTTTTTT. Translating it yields CAWSVLRAGELFF.

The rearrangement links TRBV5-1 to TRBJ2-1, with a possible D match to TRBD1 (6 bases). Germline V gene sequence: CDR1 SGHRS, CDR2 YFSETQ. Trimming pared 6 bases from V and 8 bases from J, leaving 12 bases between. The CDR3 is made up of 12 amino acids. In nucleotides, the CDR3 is TGCGCCAGCACGTCAGGGGTCGATGAGCAGTTCTTC. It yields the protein CASTSGVDEQFF.

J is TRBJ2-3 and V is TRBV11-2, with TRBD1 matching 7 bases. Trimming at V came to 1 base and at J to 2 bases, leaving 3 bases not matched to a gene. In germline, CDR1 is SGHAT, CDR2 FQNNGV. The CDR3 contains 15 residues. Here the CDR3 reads CASSLGGTVTDTQYF. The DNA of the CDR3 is TGTGCCAGCAGCTTAGGAGGGACAGTCACAGATACGCAGTATTTT.